Detailed here is one T cell receptor beta chain. Authors' processing steps: Amplification of reference gene primers was used by the study to estimate nucleated cell counts. Produced via immunoSEQ multiplex PCR; TCRdb's table is partial and in-frame only. The D gene and trimming were derived from the DNA, and the V and J assignments and clone size from that table. This sample carries around 170,000 clones, about 86% of them seen once, and the ten largest clones take 3.5% to 4%. The data derive from a study of blood T cell repertoires in COVID-19. Study details: Sites across the United States, Italy and Spain contributed samples from acute and convalescent COVID-19. In each case, the material was cDNA or gDNA derived from T cells, B-cell-depleted T cells, or PBMCs.

CDR1 is GTSNPN and CDR2 is SVGIG in the germline V gene (reference sequence). With 4 bases removed from V and 5 bases from J, the gap between germline ends came to 11 bases. CDR3 length equals 12 residues. The sequencing sample was made of peripheral blood. The chain couples TRBV30 to TRBJ1-1; TRBD1 is a possible D gene (5 bases). The sequence derives from a woman aged 70-85 years with acute or convalescent COVID-19. CDR3 residues: CAWNIGGTEAFF. The CDR3 DNA is TGTGCCTGGAACATTGGGGGGACTGAAGCTTTCTTT.